One sample yielded the 9 T cell receptor beta chains listed below, sequenced in a study of blood T cell repertoires in COVID-19. Data came from immunoSEQ multiplex PCR; TCRdb stores just in-frame clones and leaves some out. This sample yields roughly 85,000 clones, of which 60% to 80% are seen a single time; around 9.4% belongs to the top ten. What was sequenced was peripheral blood. Receptor source: a human donor in a cohort sampled during active COVID-19.

The chain recombines TRBV19 with TRBJ1-4; 7 nucleotides align to TRBD1. The CDR3 sequence is 15 residues long. The V gene's germline CDR1 is LNHDA and CDR2 SQIVND (reference sequence). Trimming cost V 6 bases and J 1 base; bases outside gene matches: 5. The CDR3 reads CASRKPGGTNEKLFF. In DNA form, the CDR3 reads TGTGCCAGTAGGAAACCAGGGGGAACTAATGAAAAACTGTTTTTT. The variable domain in full, with the rest retrieved from reference TRBV19 and TRBJ1-4, is DGGITQSPKYLFRKEGQNVTLSCEQNLNHDAMYWYRQDPGQGLRLIYYSQIVNDFQKGDIAEGYSVSREKKESFPLTVTSAQKNPTAFYLCASRKPGGTNEKLFFGSGTQLSVL.

Only a few counts were recorded for this clone. The chain couples TRBV19 to TRBJ2-5; D call uncertain. V lost 3 bases, J lost 5 bases, and 10 bases lay in between. CDR1 is LNHDA and CDR2 is SQIVND in the germline V gene (reference sequence). The CDR3 consists of 13 residues. The CDR3 nucleotides read TGTGCCAGTAGTATTCGAGAGTACGAGACCCAGTACTTC. Translating it yields CASSIREYETQYF.

V is TRBV7-2 and J is TRBJ1-5; 8 nucleotides match TRBD1. The ends lost 5 bases at V and 0 bases at J; junction bases unmatched: 0. CDR1 and CDR2 (germline): SGHTA, FQGNSA. The CDR3 runs 14 residues. CDR3 residues: CASSTGGSNQPQHF. The DNA for the CDR3 is TGTGCCAGCAGCACAGGGGGTAGCAATCAGCCCCAGCATTTT.

The chain combines TRBV2 with TRBJ2-7, with a possible D match to TRBD2 (5 bases). This CDR3 contains 13 residues. Per germline, CDR1 SNHLY and CDR2 FYNNEI. Between the trimmed V and J ends, which lost 2 bases and 3 bases, there was a span of 8 bases. The chain's CDR3 is CASSESGNYEQYF. CDR3 coding DNA: TGTGCCAGCAGTGAATCGGGAAACTACGAGCAGTACTTC. Full variable domain (outside the CDR3, taken from reference TRBV2 and TRBJ2-7): EPEVTQTPSHQVTQMGQEVILRCVPISNHLYFYWYRQILGQKVEFLVSFYNNEISEKSEIFDDQFSVERPDGSNFTLKIRSTKLEDSAMYFCASSESGNYEQYFGPGTRLTVT.

This clone was seen once. For the CDR3, the DNA is TGTGCCAGCTCACCCCAGGGGTACAGCGAAGGCTACACCTTC. This translates into CASSPQGYSEGYTF. The chain is built from TRBV18 and TRBJ1-2, with a tentative D call TRBD1 (6 bases). The germline CDR1 and CDR2 sequences are KGHSH and LQKENI. Trimming stripped 3 bases from V and 8 bases from J, with 16 bases between. This CDR3 region has 14 residues.

In this sample, this clone turned up once. This sequence joins TRBV12-3 or TRBV12-4 and TRBJ1-2; TRBD1 agrees at 7 bases. Trimming took 5 bases from V and 4 from J; bases not matched to a gene: 4. The CDR3 covers 13 residues. The DNA for the CDR3 is TGTGCCAGCAGTCCGGACAGGACCTATGGCTACACCTTC. This sequence encodes CASSPDRTYGYTF.

The chain joins TRBV30 to TRBJ2-3; the match to TRBD1 covers 12 bases. CDR1 is GTSNPN, CDR2 SVGIG, per germline (reference sequence). CDR3 length: 14 amino acids. Unmatched junction bases numbered 3, after V lost 2 bases and J lost 6 bases. The CDR3 region is CAWSRDRGLDTQYF. Here the CDR3 DNA reads TGTGCCTGGAGTCGGGACAGGGGGCTGGATACGCAGTATTTT.

This sequence joins TRBV4-1 and TRBJ1-6; no clear D. The CDR3 loop spans 18 amino acids. The V gene's germline CDR1 is MGHRA and CDR2 YSYEKL. Deletions cut 4 bases from V and 0 bases from J, with 16 bases between. CDR3 sequence (DNA): TGCGCCAGCAGCCGAAGGCCCGAGGTTAGCTCCTATAATTCACCCCTCCACTTT. Protein sequence: CASSRRPEVSSYNSPLHF.

This chain joins TRBV6-5 and TRBJ1-3; a possible D gene is TRBD1 (6 bases). V was cut by 7 bases and J by 4 bases, with 14 bases left in between. This CDR3 is built from 14 residues. Germline V gene lookup returns CDR1 MNHEY and CDR2 SVGAGI. The CDR3, as DNA: TGTGCCAGCAAAAATCAGGGGACCGGAAACACCATATATTTT. This sequence encodes CASKNQGTGNTIYF.